This T cell receptor beta chain emerged from a study of T cells in Graves' hyperthyroidism and ophthalmopathy. V was clipped by 3 bases and J by 8 bases; unmatched bases: 5. The CDR3 covers 14 residues. Germline-derived CDR1 and CDR2 are SGHRS and YFSETQ. This clonotype came up many times. There were TCR beta CDR3 regions amplified from RNA transcripts. RT-PCR in the first round (using the HTBI primer set) targeted the TCR CDR3. TCRdb fed the multiplex PCR reads into MiXCR, producing one record per CDR3 protein. The data hold around 520,000 distinct CDR3 sequences, with 14% observed a single time. Sequenced sample: blood. This TCR came from a woman younger than 30 with Graves' hyperthyroidism. The J gene is TRBJ2-1, the V gene TRBV5-1; 10 positions match TRBD2. The CDR3 bases are TGCGCCAGCAGCTCACCTAGCGGGAGTCATGAGCAGTTCTTC. As protein: CASSSPSGSHEQFF.